The 27 T cell receptor beta chains below all came from one sample that was sequenced in a study of response to subunit inactivated influenza vaccine. In TCRdb, the RT-PCR reads were re-called with MiXCR into one record per CDR3 protein. Here the sample spans about 180,000 distinct CDR3 sequences, around 9.2% being singletons. This specimen was non-naive T cells sorted from PBMCs, taken on the day of vaccination. The receptors shown here come from a man aged 50-59 years who received an inactivated influenza vaccine.

This clonotype has only a few counts. CDR3 nucleotides: TGTGCCAGCAGCTTAGTCTGGGGAGGAGAGACCCAGTACTTC. This encodes CASSLVWGGETQYF. This chain joins TRBV7-2 and TRBJ2-5; a weak D match, TRBD2 (6 bases). The germline CDR1 and CDR2 sequences are SGHTA and FQGNSA. The CDR3 extends over 14 amino acids. Trimming removed 1 base at V and 4 bases at J, with 10 bases between.

The V call is TRBV6-2 or TRBV6-3, the J call TRBJ2-1; TRBD2 matches at 7 bases. The germline V gene encodes CDR1 MNHEY and CDR2 SVGEGT. This CDR3 contains 19 residues. V gave up 7 bases and J gave up 0 bases; unmatched junction bases: 18. The CDR3 DNA is TGTGCCAGCACCCAGCCTCTAGCGGCGTCCTTCTTCTCCTACAATGAGCAGTTCTTC. Amino acids: CASTQPLAASFFSYNEQFF.

This clonotype was observed at least ten times. The rearrangement uses TRBV20-1 and TRBJ2-7; 7 bases map to TRBD1. The germline CDR1 and CDR2 sequences are DFQATT and SNEGSKA (reference sequence). Germline trimming cut 2 bases from V and 3 bases from J; bases unmatched to any gene: 4. The CDR3 sequence is 13 residues long. For the CDR3, the DNA is TGCAGTGCTAGAAGTGACAGGGACTACGAGCAGTACTTC. Translating it yields CSARSDRDYEQYF.

This clonotype was counted between two and nine times. V usage is TRBV5-5 and J usage is TRBJ2-1; D may match TRBD1 or TRBD2 (5 bases each). This CDR3 has 15 residues. Trimming stripped 0 bases from V and 5 bases from J, with 12 bases between. Looked up from germline, CDR1 is SGHKS and CDR2 is YYEKEE (reference sequence). Here the CDR3 DNA reads TGTGCCAGCAGCTTGGTAGAGGGGATGAACAATGAGCAGTTCTTC. This gives the protein CASSLVEGMNNEQFF. Full variable domain (missing parts from reference TRBV5-5 and TRBJ2-1): DAGVTQSPTHLIKTRGQQVTLRCSPISGHKSVSWYQQVLGQGPQFIFQYYEKEERGRGNFPDRFSARQFPNYSSELNVNALLLGDSALYLCASSLVEGMNNEQFFGPGTRLTVL.

This clonotype has a handful of counts. The chain employs TRBV20-1 and TRBJ2-5, with D possibly being TRBD1 or TRBD2 (6 bases each). The V gene lost 3 bases and the J gene lost 3 bases, with 11 bases spanning the gap. Germline loops: CDR1 DFQATT, CDR2 SNEGSKA (reference sequence). CDR3 size: 13 residues. As DNA, the CDR3 is TGCAGTGCTAGGTGGGGGGCAGAAGAGACCCAGTACTTC. Residues: CSARWGAEETQYF.

The rearrangement joins TRBV3-1 to TRBJ2-3; tentatively, D is TRBD1 or TRBD2 (6 bases each). Looked up from germline, CDR1 is LGHDT and CDR2 is YNNKEL (reference sequence). Trimming shortened V by 2 bases and J by 6 bases, and 24 bases separated the two germline ends. The CDR3 totals 18 residues. The CDR3 DNA follows: TGTGCCAGCAGCCAAATATCAGAACAGGGAGGAGCCACGGATACGCAGTATTTT. Its protein product is CASSQISEQGGATDTQYF.

This clonotype was observed many times. The chain uses TRBV7-2 and TRBJ1-1; D possibly corresponds to TRBD1 (6 bases). Trimming shortened V by 2 bases and J by 7 bases, and 14 bases separated the two germline ends. Germline CDR1 is SGHTA and CDR2 is FQGNSA. The CDR3 runs 14 residues. The CDR3 reads CASSLTPGAGEAFF. CDR3 DNA sequence: TGTGCCAGCAGCTTAACCCCGGGGGCAGGTGAAGCTTTCTTT.

The rearrangement links TRBV6-1 to TRBJ2-1; D is possibly TRBD1 or TRBD2 (5 bases each). Germline CDR1 and CDR2: MNHNS and SASEGT. V was shortened by 5 bases and J by 10 bases, with 9 bases between the two germline ends. This CDR3 contains 11 residues. The CDR3 sequence: CASSFRDEQFF. The CDR3 nucleotides read TGTGCCAGCAGTTTTCGGGACGAGCAGTTCTTC.

Remarks on this clonotype: Since a much larger clone is just one base distant, this may be a read error. The V call is TRBV7-2, the J call TRBJ1-1, with a possible D match to TRBD1 (5 bases). CDR1 and CDR2 (germline): SGHTA, FQGNSA. The CDR3 sequence is 13 residues long. Trimming cost V 9 bases and J 5 bases, with 16 bases left between them. CDR3 protein: CASRPPRETEAFF. CDR3 DNA sequence: TGTGCCAGTAGACCACCCAGGGAGACTGAAGCTTTCTTT.

This clonotype was observed many times. The V and J genes are TRBV12-3 or TRBV12-4 and TRBJ1-1; D is possibly TRBD1 (6 bases). The CDR3 is 15 residues long. The V end lost 1 base, the J end lost 0 bases, and 9 bases lay between the germline ends. CDR3 DNA sequence: TGTGCCAGCAGTTTAGGGGGGGACATGAACACTGAAGCTTTCTTT. This sequence encodes CASSLGGDMNTEAFF.

Of note for this clonotype: A read error may be the cause here, since a much bigger clone is one base away. The J gene is TRBJ2-2, the V gene TRBV5-1; 7 bases map to TRBD2. The germline CDR1 and CDR2 sequences are SGHRS and YFSETQ. This CDR3 has 14 residues. The ends lost 5 bases at V and 6 bases at J; junction bases unmatched: 7. The CDR3 sequence: CASRLSRGAGELFF. The CDR3 DNA reads TGCGCCAGCAGATTGTCTCGGGGGGCCGGGGAGCTGTTTTTT.

The sample holds a few counts of this clonotype. The chain employs TRBV4-3 and TRBJ1-5; weak D call: TRBD1 (6 bases). The V end lost 0 bases, the J end lost 4 bases, and 10 bases lay between the germline ends. Germline CDR1 reads LGHNA; CDR2 reads YSLEER. CDR3 length: 15 amino acids. As DNA, the CDR3 is TGCGCCAGCAGCCAAGAACACAGGGCGAATCAGCCCCAGCATTTT. It yields the protein CASSQEHRANQPQHF.

This clonotype was seen a few times. The rearrangement uses TRBV4-1 and TRBJ2-1, with 7 bases identical to TRBD2. V lost 0 bases, J lost 3 bases, and 5 bases stayed unmatched. The germline V gene encodes CDR1 MGHRA and CDR2 YSYEKL. The CDR3 runs 16 residues. In DNA, the CDR3 is TGCGCCAGCAGCCAAGATTCTAGCGGATTCTACAATGAGCAGTTCTTC. It is translated as CASSQDSSGFYNEQFF.

The rearrangement links TRBV6-1 to TRBJ2-5, with 8 bases matching TRBD2. CDR3 size: 14 residues. Germline CDR1 and CDR2: MNHNS and SASEGT. Unmatched junction bases numbered 3, after V lost 5 bases and J lost 1 base. CDR3 DNA: TGTGCCAGCAGTCCCGCGGGGGGCCAAGAGACCCAGTACTTC. The encoded protein is CASSPAGGQETQYF.

The genes are TRBV27 and TRBJ2-1; D is undetermined. V shed 0 bases and J shed 2 bases, with 11 bases lying between them. Germline V gene lookup returns CDR1 MNHEY and CDR2 SMNVEV (reference sequence). This CDR3 comprises 16 residues. This chain's CDR3 is CASSLSWAVAYNEQFF. As DNA, the CDR3 is TGTGCCAGCAGTTTATCGTGGGCAGTTGCCTACAATGAGCAGTTCTTC.

This clonotype was counted a few times. The rearrangement uses TRBV12-3 or TRBV12-4 and TRBJ2-7; 8 nucleotides align to TRBD2. The CDR3 totals 16 residues. V shed 1 base and J 3 bases; nucleotides not matched to a gene: 8. DNA of the CDR3: TGTGCCAGCAGTTTAGGTTTCGCGACTAGCGTCTACGAGCAGTACTTC. As protein: CASSLGFATSVYEQYF.

This clonotype has a handful of counts. The chain joins TRBV6-2 or TRBV6-3 to TRBJ1-6; 7 bases line up with TRBD1. V shed 4 bases and J 5 bases; nucleotides not matched to a gene: 5. This CDR3 is built from 15 residues. Germline CDR1 and CDR2: MNHEY and SVGEGT. In DNA, the CDR3 is TGTGCCAGCAGTTCCGACAGGGCGAATAATTCACCCCTCCACTTT. This gives the protein CASSSDRANNSPLHF.

This clonotype was observed at least ten times. The rearrangement uses TRBV5-1 and TRBJ2-7, with 8 bases that match TRBD1. The V and J ends lost 1 base and 6 bases, in that order; junction bases with no gene match: 0. The CDR3 runs to 12 residues. Germline V gene data show CDR1 as SGHRS and CDR2 as YFSETQ. CDR3 protein: CASSLTGGEQYF. CDR3 nucleotide sequence: TGCGCCAGCAGCTTGACAGGGGGCGAGCAGTACTTC.

This chain links TRBV6-2 or TRBV6-3 with TRBJ2-5; D is perhaps TRBD2 (6 bases). The CDR3 has 13 residues. Germline lookup yields CDR1 MNHEY and CDR2 SVGEGT. V was trimmed by 2 bases and J by 7 bases, leaving 11 bases between them. This CDR3 reads CASSYGTEGTQYF. The CDR3 bases are TGTGCCAGCAGTTACGGGACGGAGGGGACCCAGTACTTC.

The rearrangement links TRBV5-8 to TRBJ2-7; 11 bases are a match to TRBD1. V lost 4 bases and J lost 3; bases outside the gene matches: 6. The CDR3 runs 15 residues. CDR1 is SGHTS and CDR2 is YDEGEE in the germline V gene. The chain's CDR3 is CASSPLGQGDYEQYF. The CDR3 nucleotides are TGTGCCAGCAGCCCTTTGGGACAGGGGGACTACGAGCAGTACTTC.

In this sample, this clonotype turned up many times. The rearrangement links TRBV7-2 to TRBJ2-7; 8 positions agree with TRBD1. Germline loops: CDR1 SGHTA, CDR2 FQGNSA. The CDR3 loop spans 14 amino acids. Losses at the gene ends were 1 base for V and 4 bases for J; bases not matched to a gene: 3. In nucleotides, the CDR3 is TGTGCCAGCAGCTTAGGGAGGACAGGGTACGAGCAGTACTTC. Residues: CASSLGRTGYEQYF.

This clonotype was observed a handful of times. The V call is TRBV30, the J call TRBJ2-2; the D gene is possibly TRBD1 (5 bases). V lost 1 base and J lost 8, with 14 bases in between. This CDR3 comprises 14 residues. The germline CDR1 and CDR2 sequences are GTSNPN and SVGIG (reference sequence). The CDR3 sequence is CAWSAGPWAGELFF. CDR3 nucleotide sequence: TGTGCCTGGAGTGCAGGGCCCTGGGCTGGGGAGCTGTTTTTT.

The chain carries TRBV11-1 and TRBJ2-5; TRBD2 matches 11 bases. Germline CDR1 SGHAT, CDR2 FQDESV (reference sequence). The ends lost 5 bases at V and 2 bases at J; junction bases unmatched: 4. The CDR3 loop spans 15 amino acids. The CDR3 loop is CASSPGLAVQETQYF. Here the CDR3 DNA reads TGTGCCAGCAGCCCGGGACTAGCGGTGCAAGAGACCCAGTACTTC.

The chain carries TRBV29-1 and TRBJ2-7; 7 bases map to TRBD1. The germline V gene encodes CDR1 SQVTM and CDR2 ANQGSEA. The CDR3 covers 14 residues. The V segment lost 1 base and the J segment 3 bases; nucleotides outside the gene matches: 6. Written as DNA, the CDR3 is TGCAGCGTTGAAGGAGCAGGGGGTGTCTACGAGCAGTACTTC. Protein sequence: CSVEGAGGVYEQYF.

This clonotype was observed many times. The chain joins TRBV2 to TRBJ1-4, with a weak D call TRBD1 (5 bases). The germline V gene encodes CDR1 SNHLY and CDR2 FYNNEI. The V end lost 6 bases, the J end lost 8 bases, and 16 bases lay between the germline ends. The CDR3 consists of 14 residues. The CDR3 region is CASRITLRAEKLFF. The CDR3 nucleotides read TGTGCCAGCAGGATAACCCTCAGGGCCGAAAAACTGTTTTTT.

This clonotype was recorded at least ten times. V is TRBV4-2 and J is TRBJ2-2, with D tentatively TRBD2 (7 bases). V shed 1 base and J shed 3 bases, with 12 bases lying between them. Germline V gives CDR1 LGHNA, CDR2 YNFKEQ. The CDR3 has 16 residues. CDR3 nucleotides: TGTGCCAGCAGCCAAGTTCAAGGGGGGGACACCGGGGAGCTGTTTTTT. Residues: CASSQVQGGDTGELFF.

This clonotype was observed a few times. The chain employs TRBV5-1 and TRBJ2-5; tentatively, D is TRBD2 (6 bases). V was trimmed by 7 bases and J by 5 bases, leaving 12 bases between them. The germline gives CDR1 SGHRS, CDR2 YFSETQ. This CDR3 contains 12 residues. The CDR3 is CASGGRGETQYF. In DNA form, the CDR3 reads TGCGCCAGCGGGGGACGGGGGGAGACCCAGTACTTC.